This passage covers 7 T cell receptor beta chains from one sample sequenced in a study of OX40 agonist ivuxolimab in advanced cancers. The method behind the library was the immunoSEQ multiplex PCR assay. The table was pulled from immuneACCESS by TCRdb, which kept in-frame rearrangements only. Such tables lose some clones; where checked, under half of the loss comes from unresolved V genes, and the rest has no known cause. Present in this sample are approximately 69,000 clones, 80% of which were seen just once. The ten largest clones represent approximately 2.1% of the sample. The material was CD4+ or CD8+ T cells sorted from blood, obtained in a trial of the OX40 agonist ivuxolimab. These receptors were taken from an adult with an advanced solid tumor such as melanoma, head and neck, liver or kidney cancer.

This chain joins TRBV30 and TRBJ2-5, with D perhaps TRBD1 (7 bases). This CDR3 has 12 amino acids. V was trimmed by 7 bases and J by 4 bases, leaving 13 bases between them. From germline, CDR1 is GTSNPN and CDR2 SVGIG (reference sequence). This CDR3 reads CALNQGGETQYF. CDR3 bases: TGTGCCTTAAATCAGGGGGGAGAGACCCAGTACTTC.

The chain employs TRBV18 and TRBJ2-3; TRBD1 might be the D (6 bases). The V gene lost 3 bases and the J gene lost 2 bases, with 9 bases spanning the gap. The germline gives CDR1 KGHSH, CDR2 LQKENI. The CDR3 has 14 amino acids. Written as DNA, the CDR3 is TGTGCCAGCTCACCGGGACAATTCACAGATACGCAGTATTTT. Translated, it gives CASSPGQFTDTQYF.

The chain employs TRBV30 and TRBJ1-3, with 7 bases aligning to TRBD1. CDR3 length: 14 amino acids. Germline CDR1 GTSNPN, CDR2 SVGIG (reference sequence). V dropped 5 bases and J dropped 6; count of bases not matched to a gene: 10. The CDR3: CAWGRDRAENTIYF. The CDR3 bases are TGTGCCTGGGGTCGAGACAGGGCCGAAAACACCATATATTTT.

The chain combines TRBV28 with TRBJ1-5; 7 nucleotides line up with TRBD1. Germline CDR1 is MDHEN and CDR2 is SYDVKM. With 6 bases clipped from V and 5 bases from J, the junction kept 10 bases outside the gene matches. The CDR3 contains 15 residues. CDR3 sequence: CASRPPTGTHQPQHF. The DNA for the CDR3 is TGTGCCAGCAGGCCCCCGACAGGGACCCATCAGCCCCAGCATTTT.

A single count supports this clone. J is TRBJ2-4 and V is TRBV28; TRBD1 or TRBD2 may be the D gene (5 bases each). V lost 1 base and J 3 bases, leaving 10 bases between the germline ends. Germline loops: CDR1 MDHEN, CDR2 SYDVKM. This CDR3 spans 15 amino acids. The CDR3 DNA reads TGTGCCAGCAGTTTATCCTTTGGGGGCAAAAACATTCAGTACTTC. Its translation is CASSLSFGGKNIQYF. The full variable domain, with the rest looked up from reference TRBV28 and TRBJ2-4, is DVKVTQSSRYLVKRTGEKVFLECVQDMDHENMFWYRQDPGLGLRLIYFSYDVKMKEKGDIPEGYSVSREKKERFSLILESASTNQTSMYLCASSLSFGGKNIQYFGAGTRLSVL.

The chain couples TRBV30 to TRBJ2-7, with 7 bases lining up with TRBD2. The germline V gene encodes CDR1 GTSNPN and CDR2 SVGIG (reference sequence). The CDR3 extends over 12 amino acids. V gave up 4 bases and J gave up 6 bases; unmatched junction bases: 6. CDR3 protein: CAWTGGRGEQYF. Here the CDR3 DNA reads TGTGCCTGGACCGGAGGGAGGGGCGAGCAGTACTTC.

In its sample, this clone was seen a few times. The chain joins TRBV2 to TRBJ2-6; tentatively, D is TRBD1 or TRBD2 (5 bases each). The V end was cut by 3 bases, the J end by 4 bases, with 16 bases between. Germline values: CDR1 SNHLY, CDR2 FYNNEI. The CDR3 spans 17 residues. The CDR3 DNA reads TGTGCCAGCAGTGATTGGGGACGGGGCGGAGGGGCCAACGTCCTGACTTTC. Residues: CASSDWGRGGGANVLTF.